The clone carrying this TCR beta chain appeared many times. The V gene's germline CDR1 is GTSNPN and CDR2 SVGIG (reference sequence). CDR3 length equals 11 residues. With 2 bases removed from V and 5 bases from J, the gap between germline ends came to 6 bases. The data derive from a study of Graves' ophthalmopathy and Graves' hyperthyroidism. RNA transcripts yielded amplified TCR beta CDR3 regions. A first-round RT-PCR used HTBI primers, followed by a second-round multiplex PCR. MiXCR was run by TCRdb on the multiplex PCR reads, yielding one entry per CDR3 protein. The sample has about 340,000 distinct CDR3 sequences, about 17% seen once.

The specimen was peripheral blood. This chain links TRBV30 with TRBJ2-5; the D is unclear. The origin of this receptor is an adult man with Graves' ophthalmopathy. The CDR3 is CAWSLSETQYF. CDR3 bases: TGTGCCTGGAGTCTCAGTGAGACCCAGTACTTC. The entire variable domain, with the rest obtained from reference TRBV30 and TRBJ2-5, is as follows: SQTIHQWPATLVQPVGSPLSLECTVEGTSNPNLYWYRQAAGRGLQLLFYSVGIGQISSEVPQNLSASRPQDRQFILSSKKLLLSDSGFYLCAWSLSETQYFGPGTRLLVL.